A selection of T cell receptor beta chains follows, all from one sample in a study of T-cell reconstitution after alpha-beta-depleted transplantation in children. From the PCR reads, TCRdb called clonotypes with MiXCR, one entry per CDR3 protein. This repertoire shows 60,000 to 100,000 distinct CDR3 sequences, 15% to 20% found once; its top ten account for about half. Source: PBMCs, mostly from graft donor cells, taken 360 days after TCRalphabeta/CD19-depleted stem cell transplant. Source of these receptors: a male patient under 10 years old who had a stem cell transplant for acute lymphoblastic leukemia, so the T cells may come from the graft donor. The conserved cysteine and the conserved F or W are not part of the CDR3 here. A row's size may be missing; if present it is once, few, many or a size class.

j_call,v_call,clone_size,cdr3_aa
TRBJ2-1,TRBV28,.,ASSLGGTSRSYNEQF
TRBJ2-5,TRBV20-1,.,SARGTHQETQY
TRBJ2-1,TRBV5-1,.,ASSLGGLAGVVQF
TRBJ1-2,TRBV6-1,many,ASSEVSGYT
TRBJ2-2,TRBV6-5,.,ASSYNARGANTGELF
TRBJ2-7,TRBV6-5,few,ASSYSFRRPYEQY
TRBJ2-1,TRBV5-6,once,ASGPGLLWRSYNEQF
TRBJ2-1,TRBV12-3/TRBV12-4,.,ASSLPSGTRHNEQF
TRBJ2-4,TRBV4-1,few,ASSLLPAGGLAKNIQY
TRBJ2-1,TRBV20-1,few,SARRTSGPSNEQF
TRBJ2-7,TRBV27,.,ASSPSTGETSYEQY
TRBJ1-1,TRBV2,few,ASIRGRVDTEAF
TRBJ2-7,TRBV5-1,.,ASSLRLIAGGPYEQY
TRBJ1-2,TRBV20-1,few,SAQDGHYGYT
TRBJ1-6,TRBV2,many,ASSEQFGVSPLH
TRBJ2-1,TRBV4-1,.,ASSLEWAGVGSYNEQF
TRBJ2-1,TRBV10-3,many,AISTSGSFNEQF
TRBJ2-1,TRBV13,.,ASSPYPYNEQF
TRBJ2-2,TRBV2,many,ASKQLAGGHANTGELF
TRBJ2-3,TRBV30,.,AWSVFEVDTQY
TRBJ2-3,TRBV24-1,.,ATSDRRTDTQY
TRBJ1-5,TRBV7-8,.,ASSLSGSHVGGQPQH
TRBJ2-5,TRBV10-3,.,AISQEDWQETQY
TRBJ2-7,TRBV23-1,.,ARPGTGFHEQY
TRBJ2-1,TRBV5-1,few,ASSLAGTSANEQF
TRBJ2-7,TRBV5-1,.,ASSRQGAIGYEQY
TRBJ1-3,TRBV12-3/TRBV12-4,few,ASSLASSGNTIY
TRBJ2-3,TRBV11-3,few,ASSIPAYTQY
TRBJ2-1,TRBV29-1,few,TIGQGGLNNEQF